The next 28 T cell receptor beta chains were all read from a single sample in a study of early T cells in non-severe SARS-CoV-2 infection. TCRdb analysed the 5' RACE reads with MiXCR anew, one entry per CDR3 protein. The sample shows about 82,000 distinct CDR3 sequences, approximately 13% of them seen only once. Material: whole blood. These receptors were collected from an adult who was a healthcare worker with PCR-confirmed SARS-CoV-2 infection or an uninfected control (not recorded which).

The CDR3 DNA is TGTGCCAGCTCACCAGTGGCAGACCCCCCGTATGGCTACACCTTC. As protein: CASSPVADPPYGYTF. The chain joins TRBV18 to TRBJ1-2; no clear D. The length of the CDR3 is 15 residues. The germline V and J ends were trimmed by 2 bases and 5 bases, with 15 bases remaining between them. Germline-derived CDR1 and CDR2 are KGHSH and LQKENI.

The chain uses TRBV7-2 and TRBJ2-5; TRBD1 matches at 7 bases. The CDR3 covers 12 residues. The junction had 0 bases not matched to a gene; V was cut back by 1 base and J by 7 bases. The germline CDR1 and CDR2 sequences are SGHTA and FQGNSA. The CDR3 sequence is CASSLDRGTQYF. The CDR3 DNA reads as TGTGCCAGCAGCTTAGACAGGGGGACCCAGTACTTC.

The CDR3 DNA sequence: TGTGCCAGCTCACTAGGAGCGGGGATCACAGATACGCAGTATTTT. It encodes CASSLGAGITDTQYF. The genes are TRBV18 and TRBJ2-3; TRBD2 matches at 7 bases. Germline V gene sequence: CDR1 KGHSH, CDR2 LQKENI. V shed 4 bases, J shed 2 bases, and the junction held 6 bases outside the gene matches. CDR3 size: 15 residues.

This clonotype came up a few times. This chain joins TRBV7-9 and TRBJ2-1; D is undetermined. The V gene's germline CDR1 is SEHNR and CDR2 FQNEAQ (reference sequence). The CDR3 covers 14 residues. Trimming cost V 1 base and J 6 bases, with 10 bases left between them. The CDR3 spells CASSLGVYSNEQFF. The CDR3, as DNA: TGTGCCAGCAGCTTAGGGGTCTATTCCAATGAGCAGTTCTTC.

The chain uses TRBV30 and TRBJ1-6, with D hard to call. Trimming took 3 bases from V and 6 from J, leaving 9 bases between them. There are 13 residues in the CDR3. CDR1 GTSNPN and CDR2 SVGIG come from the germline V gene (reference sequence). The CDR3 nucleotides read TGTGCCTGGAGACAGCGACTTAATTCACCCCTCCACTTT. It encodes CAWRQRLNSPLHF.

The chain carries TRBV18 and TRBJ1-1; 7 nucleotides agree with TRBD1. The junction had 2 bases not matched to a gene; V was cut back by 6 bases and J by 1 base. Germline V gene lookup returns CDR1 KGHSH and CDR2 LQKENI. This CDR3 is 13 amino acids long. Written as DNA, the CDR3 is TGTGCCAGCTCTCAGGGGGGGAACACTGAAGCTTTCTTT. It specifies CASSQGGNTEAFF.

The chain recombines TRBV29-1 with TRBJ1-1; the D is unclear. The CDR3 is made up of 12 amino acids. CDR1 and CDR2 from the germline V gene are SQVTM and ANQGSEA. V lost 3 bases and J lost 6, with 11 bases in between. The CDR3 nucleotides read TGCAGCGTTGACTGGGGTTGGGCTGAAGCTTTCTTT. It translates to CSVDWGWAEAFF.

This clonotype was detected only a few times. J is TRBJ2-7 and V is TRBV28; D is perhaps TRBD1 (6 bases). Germline V CDR1 and CDR2: MDHEN, SYDVKM. With 6 bases removed from V and 10 bases from J, the gap between germline ends came to 22 bases. CDR3 length: 14 residues. CDR3 coding DNA: TGTGCCAGCAGGATGACAGGACGTCTACGAGAACAGTACTTC. Residues: CASRMTGRLREQYF. Variable domain in full (rest from reference TRBV28 and TRBJ2-7): DVKVTQSSRYLVKRTGEKVFLECVQDMDHENMFWYRQDPGLGLRLIYFSYDVKMKEKGDIPEGYSVSREKKERFSLILESASTNQTSMYLCASRMTGRLREQYFGPGTRLTVT.

With respect to this clonotype: A single base separates this from a much larger clone, so it may be a read error. This chain connects TRBV5-1 to TRBJ1-2, with 9 bases aligning to TRBD1. J was trimmed by 3 bases and V by 1 base; bases with no gene match: 16. CDR3 length: 19 residues. Looked up from germline, CDR1 is SGHRS and CDR2 is YFSETQ. The CDR3 DNA reads as TGCGCCAGCAGCTTGAGGACGAGGACAGGGGACGCGGCGGACTATGGCTACACCTTC. Translation gives CASSLRTRTGDAADYGYTF.

A few counts support this clonotype. The chain combines TRBV7-9 with TRBJ2-5; the D gene is possibly TRBD1 (5 bases). Germline V CDR1 and CDR2: SEHNR, FQNEAQ (reference sequence). V lost 5 bases, J lost 3 bases, and 22 bases lay in between. The CDR3 is 17 amino acids. DNA for the CDR3: TGTGCCAGCAGCCCTAAGTACCCAGGGTCTGAGAAAGAGACCCAGTACTTC. This codes for CASSPKYPGSEKETQYF. Full variable domain (missing parts from reference TRBV7-9 and TRBJ2-5): DTGVSQNPRHKITKRGQNVTFRCDPISEHNRLYWYRQTLGQGPEFLTYFQNEAQLEKSRLLSDRFSAERPKGSFSTLEIQRTEQGDSAMYLCASSPKYPGSEKETQYFGPGTRLLVL.

This clonotype was picked up a small number of times. J is TRBJ1-4 and V is TRBV20-1; D not resolved. With 2 bases removed from V and 5 bases from J, the gap between germline ends came to 15 bases. This CDR3 region has 15 residues. Germline V gene data show CDR1 as DFQATT and CDR2 as SNEGSKA (reference sequence). Written as DNA, the CDR3 is TGCAGTGCTAGATCCGACCGGCATGGCAATGAAAAACTGTTTTTT. Translated, it gives CSARSDRHGNEKLFF.

The chain links TRBV10-3 to TRBJ2-1; 10 bases map to TRBD1. CDR1 is ENHRY, CDR2 SYGVKD, per germline. CDR3 size: 17 residues. V trimming: 0 bases; J trimming: 2 bases; junction bases outside the gene matches: 4. CDR3 in amino acids: CAISESMTGGAYNEQFF. The DNA for the CDR3 is TGTGCCATCAGTGAGTCGATGACAGGGGGCGCCTACAATGAGCAGTTCTTC.

This clonotype was counted a few times. The V gene is TRBV20-1, the J gene TRBJ2-7, with D uncertain. The germline V gene has CDR1 DFQATT and CDR2 SNEGSKA (reference sequence). The germline V and J ends were trimmed by 4 bases and 3 bases, with 13 bases remaining between them. CDR3 length: 13 amino acids. For the CDR3, the DNA is TGCAGTGCTACTGCAGGCGGCGTCTACGAGCAGTACTTC. It specifies CSATAGGVYEQYF.

In its sample, this clonotype was seen many times. The chain employs TRBV20-1 and TRBJ2-1; 7 nucleotides line up with TRBD1. Trimming at V came to 5 bases and at J to 0 bases, leaving 7 bases not matched to a gene. Germline V gene lookup returns CDR1 DFQATT and CDR2 SNEGSKA (reference sequence). This CDR3 comprises 15 residues. CDR3 protein: CSASRDSSSYNEQFF. CDR3 DNA: TGCAGTGCTTCCCGGGACAGCAGCTCCTACAATGAGCAGTTCTTC.

This clonotype came up a few times. The chain joins TRBV5-1 to TRBJ1-4; 8 nucleotides line up with TRBD1. The CDR3 consists of 15 residues. The V gene end was trimmed by 4 bases and the J gene end by 10 bases; junction bases not matched to a gene: 12. CDR1 and CDR2 (germline): SGHRS, YFSETQ. The chain's CDR3 is CASSRDRRNDGKLFF. The CDR3 nucleotides read TGCGCCAGCAGCCGGGACAGGAGGAATGATGGAAAACTGTTTTTT.

The chain couples TRBV5-6 to TRBJ1-5; TRBD1 might be the D (5 bases). Germline V lookup: CDR1 SGHDT, CDR2 YYEEEE. V lost 2 bases to trimming and J lost 3 bases, with 9 bases between them. The CDR3 sequence is 14 residues long. The CDR3 here is CASSFGTDNQPQHF. The CDR3 DNA reads TGTGCCAGCAGCTTTGGGACGGACAATCAGCCCCAGCATTTT. Filled out from reference TRBV5-6 and TRBJ1-5, the complete variable domain reads DAGVTQSPTHLIKTRGQQVTLRCSPKSGHDTVSWYQQALGQGPQFIFQYYEEEERQRGNFPDRFSGHQFPNYSSELNVNALLLGDSALYLCASSFGTDNQPQHFGDGTRLSIL.

This clonotype appeared many times. The rearrangement joins TRBV18 to TRBJ1-1; 9 nucleotides match TRBD1. CDR1 and CDR2 from the germline V gene are KGHSH and LQKENI. The length of the CDR3 is 14 residues. With V trimmed by 6 bases and J by 3 bases, 5 bases remained unmatched. CDR3 amino acids: CASSVTGGYTEAFF. In nucleotides, the CDR3 is TGTGCCAGCTCGGTGACAGGGGGGTACACTGAAGCTTTCTTT. Supplemented by reference TRBV18 and TRBJ1-1, the full variable domain reads NAGVMQNPRHLVRRRGQEARLRCSPMKGHSHVYWYRQLPEEGLKFMVYLQKENIIDESGMPKERFSAEFPKEGPSILRIQQVVRGDSAAYFCASSVTGGYTEAFFGQGTRLTVV.

In this sample, this clonotype turned up a few times. V usage is TRBV7-6 and J usage is TRBJ1-3, with D uncertain. The CDR3 contains 17 residues. Germline V lookup: CDR1 SGHVS, CDR2 FNYEAQ. The V gene lost 2 bases and the J gene lost 2 bases, with 16 bases spanning the gap. The CDR3 here is CASSLFAGLSPGNTIYF. CDR3 DNA sequence: TGTGCCAGCAGCTTATTCGCTGGACTTAGCCCTGGAAACACCATATATTTT.

The rearrangement uses TRBV5-1 and TRBJ2-3; D is perhaps TRBD2 (5 bases). The CDR3 has 15 residues. V was shortened by 2 bases and J by 1 base, with 11 bases between the two germline ends. Looked up from germline, CDR1 is SGHRS and CDR2 is YFSETQ. In DNA form, the CDR3 reads TGCGCCAGCAGCTTCACTAGTGGTCGCACAGATACGCAGTATTTT. This codes for CASSFTSGRTDTQYF.

This clonotype appeared a few times. This chain links TRBV7-9 with TRBJ2-1; 7 nucleotides line up with TRBD2. Germline V gene lookup returns CDR1 SEHNR and CDR2 FQNEAQ (reference sequence). J gave up 6 bases and V 3 bases, and 8 bases lay outside the gene matches. This CDR3 has 15 residues. This chain's CDR3 is CASSFSGGGFNEQFF. CDR3 DNA sequence: TGTGCCAGCAGCTTCAGTGGCGGGGGTTTCAATGAGCAGTTCTTC.

This clonotype turned up a few times. The chain uses TRBV20-1 and TRBJ1-6; 8 bases match TRBD1. Germline values: CDR1 DFQATT, CDR2 SNEGSKA (reference sequence). This CDR3 is built from 16 residues. The trim removed 2 bases at V and 0 bases at J, leaving 3 bases unmatched. The CDR3 region is CSARRTGSSYNSPLHF. The CDR3 nucleotides read TGCAGTGCTAGACGGACAGGGAGCTCCTATAATTCACCCCTCCACTTT.

This clonotype was recorded a few times. This chain joins TRBV29-1 and TRBJ1-2; no clear D. Germline CDR1 SQVTM, CDR2 ANQGSEA. V was cut by 2 bases and J by 4 bases, with 5 bases left in between. This CDR3 region has 11 residues. The CDR3 loop is CSVESGYGYTF. The CDR3 DNA sequence: TGCAGCGTTGAATCTGGCTATGGCTACACCTTC.

This chain joins TRBV6-1 and TRBJ2-1; D unresolved. The V and J ends lost 3 bases and 7 bases respectively, with 13 bases between them. CDR3 length: 14 residues. Per the germline V gene, CDR1 is MNHNS and CDR2 is SASEGT. CDR3 residues: CASSEGIWMNEQFF. In DNA form, the CDR3 reads TGTGCCAGCAGTGAGGGCATTTGGATGAATGAGCAGTTCTTC.

The chain carries TRBV5-1 and TRBJ2-2; D remains unclear. The CDR3 has 16 residues. Germline CDR1 and CDR2: SGHRS and YFSETQ. Trimming shortened V by 3 bases and J by 4 bases, and 16 bases separated the two germline ends. The CDR3 sequence is CASSWTASSSTGELFF. DNA for the CDR3: TGCGCCAGCAGCTGGACGGCTTCTTCGTCCACCGGGGAGCTGTTTTTT.

In this sample, this clonotype turned up many times. The chain is built from TRBV29-1 and TRBJ2-1; weak D call: TRBD2 (6 bases). The germline gives CDR1 SQVTM, CDR2 ANQGSEA. The germline V and J ends were trimmed by 2 bases and 6 bases, with 8 bases remaining between them. This CDR3 region has 12 residues. For the CDR3, the DNA is TGCAGCGTTGAACTCGGGAGCAATGAGCAGTTCTTC. It codes for CSVELGSNEQFF.

In nucleotides, the CDR3 is TGTGCCAGCACCCGGGACAGGCCCTACGAGCAGTACTTC. Amino acid sequence: CASTRDRPYEQYF. The chain combines TRBV6-2 or TRBV6-3 with TRBJ2-7, with TRBD1 identical over 8 bases. J was trimmed by 2 bases and V by 7 bases; bases with no gene match: 4. CDR1 is MNHEY, CDR2 SVGEGT, per germline. The CDR3 sequence is 13 residues long.

The chain joins TRBV6-5 to TRBJ2-3, with 7 bases aligning to TRBD2. In germline, CDR1 is MNHEY, CDR2 SVGAGI. The trim removed 6 bases at V and 3 bases at J, leaving 3 bases unmatched. The CDR3 spans 13 residues. The CDR3 DNA reads TGTGCCAGCAGCTGGGGGGGGACAGATACGCAGTATTTT. It encodes CASSWGGTDTQYF.

This clonotype occurred a few times. The V gene is TRBV19, the J gene TRBJ2-3; perhaps D is TRBD1 or TRBD2 (6 bases each). Germline CDR1 LNHDA, CDR2 SQIVND (reference sequence). This CDR3 region has 15 residues. Trimming left V 3 bases short and J 2 bases short, with 12 bases between. DNA of the CDR3: TGTGCCAGTAGTATCCTACGGGGGCCCACAGATACGCAGTATTTT. Protein sequence: CASSILRGPTDTQYF.